These 29 T cell receptor beta chains were sequenced from one sample in a study of T cell repertoires in cytomegalovirus infection (dated by TCRdb to the late 2010s). The sequencing machine was an Illumina HiSeq 1500. Clones were called with MiXCR by TCRdb after fastp trimmed the public reads at Q25, and only in-frame beta chains were retained. One record per CDR3 amino acid sequence lists the most common genes and DNA. The sample table holds around 800,000 distinct CDR3 sequences, of which 32% were seen once. Roughly 12% of the sample is taken by the ten largest. The treatment or condition label for this specimen denotes: in vitro stimulation with specific CMV peptide epitopes to enrich CMV-specific T cells. These receptors' antigens are unknown. The sequencing used cultured CD8+ T cells from PBMCs, collected from culture after CMV antigen stimulation. The receptors originated from a human donor in good health (CMV status not recorded). Some clones in this sample may be carry-over from other donors' samples.

The table lists this clonotype with a few counts. For the CDR3, the DNA is TGTGCCAGCATGGGACAGGAACTCTCCTACGAGCAGTACTTC. Encoded protein: CASMGQELSYEQYF. J is TRBJ2-7 and V is TRBV2; 8 bases map to TRBD1. The J segment lost 0 bases and the V segment lost 7 bases, leaving 5 bases of the junction unmatched. CDR1 and CDR2 (germline): SNHLY, FYNNEI. This CDR3 contains 14 residues.

V usage is TRBV4-3 and J usage is TRBJ1-2; D unresolved. Trimming removed 0 bases from V and 4 bases from J, with 9 bases in between. The CDR3 loop spans 14 amino acids. Germline CDR1 is LGHNA and CDR2 is YSLEER. CDR3 amino acids: CASSQEQGIYGYTF. CDR3 sequence (DNA): TGCGCCAGCAGCCAAGAGCAAGGGATCTATGGCTACACCTTC.

The genes are TRBV5-1 and TRBJ1-6; D might be TRBD1 (5 bases). V lost 0 bases and J 10 bases, leaving 8 bases between the germline ends. This CDR3 is built from 13 residues. CDR1 SGHRS and CDR2 YFSETQ come from the germline V gene. CDR3 DNA: TGCGCCAGCAGCTTGGGAGGGGAATCACCCCTCCACTTT. This sequence encodes CASSLGGESPLHF.

The V call is TRBV20-1, the J call TRBJ2-7, with 7 bases lining up with TRBD2. Germline assignment: CDR1 DFQATT and CDR2 SNEGSKA (reference sequence). V gave up 3 bases and J gave up 1 base; unmatched junction bases: 0. This CDR3 is 12 amino acids long. DNA of the CDR3: TGCAGTGCTAGGGGGGGGTCCTACGAGCAGTACTTC. Amino acid sequence: CSARGGSYEQYF.

The J gene is TRBJ2-7, the V gene TRBV10-3, with TRBD2 matching 7 bases. CDR1 and CDR2 from the germline V gene are ENHRY and SYGVKD. The length of the CDR3 is 13 residues. With V trimmed by 6 bases and J by 5 bases, 7 bases remained unmatched. The chain's CDR3 is CAISNRGVDEQYF. DNA of the CDR3: TGTGCCATCAGCAACCGGGGGGTAGACGAGCAGTACTTC.

The rearrangement links TRBV10-3 to TRBJ2-7; 9 bases fit TRBD2. CDR1 and CDR2 from the germline V gene are ENHRY and SYGVKD. This CDR3 is built from 14 residues. Germline trimming cut 3 bases from V and 4 bases from J; bases unmatched to any gene: 4. CDR3 in amino acids: CAISDPGLAYEQYV. In nucleotides, the CDR3 is TGTGCCATCAGTGACCCGGGACTAGCTTACGAGCAGTACGTC.

This clonotype was detected a few times. The rearrangement joins TRBV6-1 to TRBJ2-5; 16 nucleotides align to TRBD2. V was pared by 3 bases and J by 2 bases, with 3 bases of the junction left unmatched. The CDR3 runs to 17 residues. Per the germline V gene, CDR1 is MNHNS and CDR2 is SASEGT. The DNA of the CDR3 is TGTGCCAGCAGTGACGGGACTAGCGGGGGGGGGCAAGAGACCCAGTACTTC. Protein product: CASSDGTSGGGQETQYF.

The chain links TRBV7-4 to TRBJ1-2; 7 bases fit TRBD1. Germline lookup yields CDR1 SGHVT and CDR2 SQSDAQ. J gave up 0 bases and V 5 bases, and 6 bases lay outside the gene matches. This CDR3 has 15 residues. The CDR3 region has the DNA TGTGCCAGCAGCGAGCCCGGGACAGCTAACTATGGCTACACCTTC. Amino acid sequence: CASSEPGTANYGYTF.

The rearrangement links TRBV29-1 to TRBJ2-7; TRBD1 matches at 7 bases. CDR3 size: 15 residues. J was trimmed by 3 bases and V by 0 bases; bases with no gene match: 8. Germline CDR1 SQVTM, CDR2 ANQGSEA. CDR3: CSVEDLGQVGYEQYF. CDR3 DNA: TGCAGCGTTGAAGATCTAGGACAGGTGGGCTACGAGCAGTACTTC.

The chain carries TRBV7-2 and TRBJ1-5; a weak D match, TRBD1 (5 bases). There are 15 residues in the CDR3. The germline gives CDR1 SGHTA, CDR2 FQGNSA. V was pared by 3 bases and J by 5 bases, with 14 bases between. CDR3 protein: CASSFGRAKDQPQHF. CDR3 nucleotide sequence: TGTGCCAGCAGCTTCGGCAGGGCTAAGGATCAGCCCCAGCATTTT.

To note about this clonotype: A much larger clone differs by one base, so this may be a read error. The rearrangement links TRBV6-6 to TRBJ1-1, with D tentatively TRBD1 (6 bases). The CDR3 loop spans 14 amino acids. The germline gives CDR1 MNHNY, CDR2 SVGAGI (reference sequence). CDR3 in amino acids: CDSSYGGMNTEAFF. CDR3 coding DNA: TGTGACAGCAGTTACGGGGGCATGAACACTGAAGCTTTCTTT.

This rearrangement joins TRBV6-5 to TRBJ1-1; D is unresolved. The CDR3 has 10 residues. Per germline, CDR1 MNHEY and CDR2 SVGAGI. The ends were cut back, 8 bases at V and 5 bases at J, with 6 bases in the middle. This CDR3 is CASGTTEAFF. CDR3 nucleotide sequence: TGTGCCAGCGGAACGACTGAAGCTTTCTTT.

The V and J genes are TRBV20-1 and TRBJ1-2; D is possibly TRBD1 (6 bases). Germline lookup yields CDR1 DFQATT and CDR2 SNEGSKA (reference sequence). The V end lost 5 bases, the J end lost 3 bases, and 13 bases lay between the germline ends. The CDR3 is 13 amino acids. CDR3 loop: CSALPRTDYGYTF. DNA of the CDR3: TGCAGTGCTCTCCCCCGGACAGACTATGGCTACACCTTC.

This clonotype was seen a handful of times. The chain uses TRBV6-5 and TRBJ2-1, with D hard to call. V was shortened by 4 bases and J by 7 bases, with 8 bases between the two germline ends. Germline CDR1 MNHEY, CDR2 SVGAGI. The CDR3 spans 12 residues. CDR3 amino acids: CASSSRLNEQFF. Here the CDR3 DNA reads TGTGCCAGCAGTTCCCGACTGAATGAGCAGTTCTTC.

This clonotype occurred a few times. This sequence joins TRBV5-1 and TRBJ2-1; 11 bases map to TRBD2. The CDR3 loop spans 16 amino acids. CDR1 is SGHRS and CDR2 is YFSETQ in the germline V gene. Trimming cost V 4 bases and J 5 bases; bases outside gene matches: 8. The CDR3 is CASSHPGLAAHNEQFF. CDR3 coding DNA: TGCGCCAGCAGCCACCCGGGACTAGCGGCCCACAATGAGCAGTTCTTC. Variable domain in full (rest from reference TRBV5-1 and TRBJ2-1): KAGVTQTPRYLIKTRGQQVTLSCSPISGHRSVSWYQQTPGQGLQFLFEYFSETQRNKGNFPGRFSGRQFSNSRSEMNVSTLELGDSALYLCASSHPGLAAHNEQFFGPGTRLTVL.

This clonotype appeared a few times. The V and J genes are TRBV6-5 and TRBJ1-5, with D tentatively TRBD1 (6 bases). Deletions cut 5 bases from V and 0 bases from J, with 23 bases between. The V gene's germline CDR1 is MNHEY and CDR2 SVGAGI. CDR3 length: 19 amino acids. The CDR3 DNA sequence: TGTGCCAGCAGTCAGGGGCCCAGGGCTCCGAAATATAGCAATCAGCCCCAGCATTTT. It encodes CASSQGPRAPKYSNQPQHF.

In its sample, this clonotype was seen a few times. V usage is TRBV28 and J usage is TRBJ2-6; D might be TRBD1 (5 bases). The V end lost 1 base, the J end lost 0 bases, and 7 bases lay between the germline ends. Germline CDR1 and CDR2: MDHEN and SYDVKM. This CDR3 is built from 16 residues. The DNA for the CDR3 is TGTGCCAGCAGTTTATCAGGGATCTCTGGGGCCAACGTCCTGACTTTC. Protein product: CASSLSGISGANVLTF.

The genes are TRBV25-1 and TRBJ2-7; D unresolved. Trimming shortened V by 8 bases and J by 3 bases, and 8 bases separated the two germline ends. CDR1 is MGHDK, CDR2 SYGVNS, per germline. CDR3 length: 11 amino acids. Here the CDR3 DNA reads TGTGCCAGCCGTCCGAACTACGAGCAGTACTTC. It encodes CASRPNYEQYF.

V is TRBV11-2 and J is TRBJ2-7; possible D gene TRBD2, 6 bases. Germline lookup yields CDR1 SGHAT and CDR2 FQNNGV. V lost 4 bases to trimming and J lost 0 bases, with 16 bases between them. The CDR3 is made up of 16 amino acids. The CDR3 loop reads CASSSASVRSSYEQYV. CDR3 in DNA: TGTGCCAGCAGCTCCGCTAGCGTACGGAGCTCCTACGAGCAGTACGTC.

This clonotype showed up many times. The V and J genes are TRBV7-8 and TRBJ1-5, with a tentative D call TRBD1 (5 bases). V was trimmed by 4 bases and J by 1 base, leaving 14 bases between them. The CDR3 has 16 amino acids. The germline V gene has CDR1 SGHVS and CDR2 FQNEAQ. CDR3 in DNA: TGTGCCAGCAGCTCCGCGGGGGGTGCGAGCAATCAGCCCCAGCATTTT. Translating it yields CASSSAGGASNQPQHF.

The rearrangement links TRBV12-3 or TRBV12-4 to TRBJ2-5, with D perhaps TRBD1 (6 bases). The CDR3 consists of 16 residues. With 7 bases removed from V and 1 base from J, the gap between germline ends came to 19 bases. The CDR3 bases are TGTGCCAGCACCATAAAGGCGGTCAGGGGCCAAGAGACCCAGTACTTC. This translates into CASTIKAVRGQETQYF.

This clonotype was found a few times. The chain employs TRBV10-3 and TRBJ2-1, with D unclear. Trimming left V 7 bases short and J 6 bases short, with 16 bases between. Germline CDR1 is ENHRY and CDR2 is SYGVKD. CDR3 length: 14 residues. DNA for the CDR3: TGTGCCATCAACGCCTTCGGGCGAACCAATGAGCAGTTCTTC. The encoded protein is CAINAFGRTNEQFF.

The rearrangement links TRBV6-2 or TRBV6-3 to TRBJ2-1, with 9 positions matching TRBD2. Germline CDR1 MNHEY, CDR2 SVGEGT. The V gene end was trimmed by 6 bases and the J gene end by 8 bases; junction bases not matched to a gene: 11. This CDR3 contains 15 residues. The CDR3 region is CASSPRAGGFYEQFF. CDR3 coding DNA: TGTGCCAGCAGCCCCCGAGCGGGGGGCTTCTATGAGCAGTTCTTC.

The V call is TRBV5-5, the J call TRBJ2-7; TRBD2 aligns across 12 bases. Germline lookup yields CDR1 SGHKS and CDR2 YYEKEE (reference sequence). V trimming: 4 bases; J trimming: 5 bases; junction bases outside the gene matches: 7. The length of the CDR3 is 15 residues. The CDR3 is CASSPWASGGDEQYF. Written as DNA, the CDR3 is TGTGCCAGCAGCCCGTGGGCTAGCGGGGGGGACGAGCAGTACTTC.

As regards this clonotype: Germline is not matched at one junction end, which may reflect a read error. This chain connects TRBV7-2 to TRBJ1-2; TRBD1 agrees at 7 bases. The germline V gene encodes CDR1 SGHTA and CDR2 FQGNSA. This CDR3 has 15 residues. The CDR3 protein is CVSSLWDSGDNGYTF. The CDR3 DNA sequence: TGTGTCAGCAGCCTCTGGGACAGCGGGGATAATGGCTACACCTTC.

The rearrangement links TRBV27 to TRBJ2-1, with D perhaps TRBD2 (5 bases). V lost 5 bases and J 2 bases, leaving 7 bases between the germline ends. The germline V gene has CDR1 MNHEY and CDR2 SMNVEV (reference sequence). The CDR3 runs to 13 residues. The CDR3 protein is CASSTGAYNEQFF. Here the CDR3 DNA reads TGTGCCAGCAGTACCGGGGCCTACAATGAGCAGTTCTTC.

This clonotype was recorded a few times. The rearrangement links TRBV12-3 or TRBV12-4 to TRBJ1-2; no clear D gene. V was cut by 3 bases and J by 8 bases, with 13 bases left in between. The CDR3 is made up of 13 amino acids. This chain's CDR3 is CASSFSTGKGYTF. For the CDR3, the DNA is TGTGCCAGCAGTTTCTCGACGGGGAAGGGCTACACCTTC.

This clonotype showed up just a few times. This chain links TRBV20-1 with TRBJ1-4; D is ambiguous. Germline CDR1 and CDR2: DFQATT and SNEGSKA (reference sequence). Trimming left V 3 bases short and J 2 bases short, with 10 bases between. The CDR3 extends over 14 amino acids. The DNA of the CDR3 is TGCAGTGCTAGGAAGGGCTTGACTAATGAAAAACTGTTTTTT. Residues: CSARKGLTNEKLFF.

This clonotype was detected a few times. The J gene is TRBJ2-2, the V gene TRBV5-1, with D perhaps TRBD2 (6 bases). The V gene's germline CDR1 is SGHRS and CDR2 YFSETQ. The CDR3 has 16 amino acids. V was pared by 1 base and J by 4 bases, with 14 bases between. CDR3 nucleotide sequence: TGCGCCAGCAGCTTGAACGGGGGAGGACCCACCGGGGAGCTGTTTTTT. Protein product: CASSLNGGGPTGELFF.